The T cell receptor beta chain under discussion was sequenced for a study of PD-L1 blockade in urothelial cancer. Across the study: Patients initiated atezolizumab around 2014 at 1,200 mg intravenously every 3 weeks. Males with bladder-origin urothelial cancer made up twenty-five of 29 patients.

Synthetically made TCR analog templates were put into each PCR as spikes. The table came from immunoSEQ multiplex PCR; TCRdb's copy has only in-frame clones and leaves some out. The repertoire holds roughly 39,000 clones, with around nine tenths as singletons. In germline, CDR1 is MNHEY, CDR2 SMNVEV (reference sequence). V gave up 2 bases and J gave up 7 bases, with 15 bases separating them. This CDR3 region has 15 residues. This rearrangement joins TRBV27 to TRBJ2-1; the D gene is possibly TRBD2 (6 bases). This sequence was found in a man in his sixties with urothelial cancer. Sequencing was performed on PBMCs, taken around atezolizumab (anti-PD-L1) treatment. The CDR3 loop is CASSLDPGTGNEQFF. The CDR3 coding sequence is TGTGCCAGCAGTTTAGACCCCGGGACTGGAAATGAGCAGTTCTTC.